The 31 T cell receptor beta chains in this list originate from one sample, sequenced in a study of shared clonotypes between healthy human individuals (dated by TCRdb to the early 2020s). The library relied on the immunoSEQ multiplex PCR assay. Imported from immuneACCESS, the table was reduced by TCRdb to in-frame sequences with V and J called. These copies leave out some clones; in studies compared against another copy, an unresolved V gene accounts for under half, and the cause of the remainder is not known. The sample table shows fewer than 3 million clones, and 85% to 95% are seen once. The ten largest clones add up to approximately 0.41% of the sample. The sample consisted of naive CD4+ T cells from PBMCs. In the paper's terms, the cell subset or site label means: CD45RA+ positively selected. These receptors originate from a man in his late teens or twenties in good health. Some clones in this sample may be carry-over from other donors' samples.

The chain carries TRBV15 and TRBJ2-7; D unresolved. V was shortened by 0 bases and J by 5 bases, with 20 bases between the two germline ends. Looked up from germline, CDR1 is LNHNV and CDR2 is YYDKDF (reference sequence). The length of the CDR3 is 17 residues. In DNA form, the CDR3 reads TGTGCCACCAGCAGAGATCTTCTAACCGTGGAAAGTCACGAGCAGTACTTC. This translates into CATSRDLLTVESHEQYF. Combining the CDR3 with reference TRBV15 and TRBJ2-7 gives the whole variable domain DAMVIQNPRYQVTQFGKPVTLSCSQTLNHNVMYWYQQKSSQAPKLLFHYYDKDFNNEADTPDNFQSRRPNTSFCFLDIRSPGLGDTAMYLCATSRDLLTVESHEQYFGPGTRLTVT.

The gene calls are TRBV6-6 and TRBJ1-5, with D possibly TRBD1 on 6 matching bases. Germline V CDR1 and CDR2: MNHNY, SVGAGI (reference sequence). Trimming cost V 2 bases and J 7 bases, with 12 bases left between them. The CDR3 runs to 14 residues. The CDR3, as DNA: TGTGCCAGCAGTTACGGGGGCGCCGGACAGCCCCAGCATTTT. Translated: CASSYGGAGQPQHF.

The chain has TRBV19 and TRBJ2-3, with 8 bases identical to TRBD2. Germline V CDR1 and CDR2: LNHDA, SQIVND (reference sequence). Trimming took 4 bases from V and 1 from J; bases not matched to a gene: 7. The CDR3 contains 16 residues. CDR3 sequence reads: CASSKLRGGGTDTQYF. Here the CDR3 DNA reads TGTGCCAGTAGTAAGTTACGGGGGGGAGGCACAGATACGCAGTATTTT. The full variable domain, with the rest looked up from reference TRBV19 and TRBJ2-3, is DGGITQSPKYLFRKEGQNVTLSCEQNLNHDAMYWYRQDPGQGLRLIYYSQIVNDFQKGDIAEGYSVSREKKESFPLTVTSAQKNPTAFYLCASSKLRGGGTDTQYFGPGTRLTVL.

With respect to this clone: At one end the junction does not follow the germline gene, possibly because of a read error. The chain joins TRBV10-1 to TRBJ2-7; 9 nucleotides match TRBD1. CDR3 size: 14 residues. The germline gives CDR1 WNHNN, CDR2 SYGVQD (reference sequence). In DNA, the CDR3 is TGCGCCAGCAGCACGGGACAGGGAAGTGTCGGGTTCCACTTC. Protein sequence: CASSTGQGSVGFHF.

The chain links TRBV7-3 to TRBJ1-1; D possibly corresponds to TRBD1 (6 bases). The CDR3 runs to 15 residues. V dropped 5 bases and J dropped 1 base, with 14 bases sitting between them. CDR1 and CDR2 (germline): SGHTA, FQGTGA. The CDR3 nucleotides read TGTGCCAGCAGCGACCGCGGAGGGGGGAACACTGAAGCTTTCTTT. Translating gives CASSDRGGGNTEAFF. Drawing the rest from reference TRBV7-3 and TRBJ1-1, the complete variable domain is GAGVSQTPSNKVTEKGKYVELRCDPISGHTALYWYRQSLGQGPEFLIYFQGTGAADDSGLPNDRFFAVRPEGSVSTLKIQRTERGDSAVYLCASSDRGGGNTEAFFGQGTRLTVV.

The J gene is TRBJ2-4, the V gene TRBV28; D gene uncertain. The V end was cut by 6 bases, the J end by 4 bases, with 7 bases between. The CDR3 has 12 amino acids. The germline V gene has CDR1 MDHEN and CDR2 SYDVKM. The CDR3 loop is CASSLNKNIQYF. DNA for the CDR3: TGTGCCAGCAGCCTCAATAAAAACATTCAGTACTTC.

CDR3 nucleotides: TGTGCCAGCAGTTTATATCCAGGGGCCTACGAGCAGTACTTC. Translation: CASSLYPGAYEQYF. The chain uses TRBV27 and TRBJ2-7, with a possible D match to TRBD1 (6 bases). V was pared by 1 base and J by 2 bases, with 9 bases between. Germline V gene data show CDR1 as MNHEY and CDR2 as SMNVEV (reference sequence). There are 14 residues in the CDR3.

The genes are TRBV9 and TRBJ2-1; TRBD2 agrees at 13 bases. Germline-derived CDR1 and CDR2 are SGDLS and YYNGEE. Trimming cost V 3 bases and J 4 bases; bases outside gene matches: 1. The CDR3 is 15 residues long. This CDR3 is CASSETSGGYNEQFF. In nucleotides, the CDR3 is TGTGCCAGCAGCGAGACTAGCGGGGGGTACAATGAGCAGTTCTTC.

The chain uses TRBV7-3 and TRBJ2-7; tentative D call: TRBD2 (5 bases). Trimming stripped 2 bases from V and 3 bases from J, with 11 bases between. Germline assignment: CDR1 SGHTA and CDR2 FQGTGA. This CDR3 comprises 14 residues. The CDR3 DNA is TGTGCCAGCAGCTTAGGCAGTGGGAGCTACGAGCAGTACTTC. Protein sequence: CASSLGSGSYEQYF.

Remarks on this clone: In the same sample, other DNA sequences code for this CDR3. The rearrangement links TRBV6-5 to TRBJ1-5; a possible D gene is TRBD1 (5 bases). This CDR3 region has 15 residues. V lost 2 bases and J 2 bases, leaving 10 bases between the germline ends. From germline, CDR1 is MNHEY and CDR2 SVGAGI. The CDR3 nucleotides are TGTGCCAGCAGTTACAGGGGCGGGGGCAATCAGCCCCAGCATTTT. This sequence encodes CASSYRGGGNQPQHF.

CDR3 coding DNA: TGTGCCAGCAGCTTTTCTACCACAGTACGGGGCACAGATACGCAGTATTTT. Amino acids: CASSFSTTVRGTDTQYF. The V call is TRBV11-3, the J call TRBJ2-3; no reliable D call. The CDR3 length is 17 residues. Germline V gives CDR1 SGHNT, CDR2 YENEEA. With 3 bases removed from V and 1 base from J, the gap between germline ends came to 17 bases.

The chain joins TRBV4-1 to TRBJ2-1; perhaps TRBD2 as D (6 bases). The CDR3 has 18 residues. Looked up from germline, CDR1 is MGHRA and CDR2 is YSYEKL. Between the trimmed V and J ends, which lost 2 bases and 7 bases, there was a span of 24 bases. CDR3 coding DNA: TGCGCCAGCAGCCAATCGAAGGGTGGGCGGGACGGTGAGAATGAGCAGTTCTTC. Protein sequence: CASSQSKGGRDGENEQFF.

The V gene is TRBV19, the J gene TRBJ2-1; TRBD2 agrees at 7 bases. Germline lookup yields CDR1 LNHDA and CDR2 SQIVND (reference sequence). With V trimmed by 3 bases and J by 5 bases, 10 bases remained unmatched. The CDR3 contains 16 residues. Written as DNA, the CDR3 is TGTGCCAGTAGTATTGTGGGAGGGTCCACCAACAATGAGCAGTTCTTC. Translating it yields CASSIVGGSTNNEQFF. Full variable domain (outside the CDR3, taken from reference TRBV19 and TRBJ2-1): DGGITQSPKYLFRKEGQNVTLSCEQNLNHDAMYWYRQDPGQGLRLIYYSQIVNDFQKGDIAEGYSVSREKKESFPLTVTSAQKNPTAFYLCASSIVGGSTNNEQFFGPGTRLTVL.

This chain joins TRBV10-2 and TRBJ2-2, with D maybe TRBD2 (6 bases). The germline V gene has CDR1 WSHSY and CDR2 SAAADI. The CDR3 sequence is 17 residues long. V lost 8 bases and J lost 4, with 23 bases in between. CDR3 sequence (DNA): TGCGCCAGCGTTCTCTCTACGGGGGTGCCGGCCACCGGGGAGCTGTTTTTT. Residues: CASVLSTGVPATGELFF.

The CDR3: CASSLSGHSSYEQYF. The DNA for the CDR3 is TGTGCCAGCAGCCTCAGCGGGCACAGCTCCTACGAGCAGTACTTC. This rearrangement joins TRBV5-4 to TRBJ2-7, with D possibly being TRBD2 (6 bases). The CDR3 consists of 15 residues. With 4 bases removed from V and 0 bases from J, the gap between germline ends came to 14 bases. CDR1 is SGHNT and CDR2 is YYREEE in the germline V gene (reference sequence).

The V and J genes are TRBV11-2 and TRBJ1-2, with D tentatively TRBD1 (5 bases). CDR3 length: 13 amino acids. The germline V and J ends were trimmed by 5 bases and 8 bases, with 15 bases remaining between them. CDR1 and CDR2 (germline): SGHAT, FQNNGV. CDR3 amino acids: CASSRKPGGGYTF. The CDR3 nucleotides read TGTGCCAGCAGCCGCAAACCTGGGGGGGGCTACACCTTC.

CDR3 protein: CASTRGEGPSYNEQFF. CDR3 DNA sequence: TGTGCCAGCACTAGAGGAGAGGGGCCCTCCTACAATGAGCAGTTCTTC. This rearrangement joins TRBV28 to TRBJ2-1; TRBD1 or TRBD2 may be the D gene (5 bases each). Germline CDR1 reads MDHEN; CDR2 reads SYDVKM. CDR3 length: 16 residues. The V end was cut by 7 bases, the J end by 0 bases, with 16 bases between.

This clone was counted only a few times. Other nucleotide sequences from this sample produce the same CDR3. The chain links TRBV5-1 to TRBJ2-1; TRBD1 is a possible D gene (5 bases). Germline CDR1 is SGHRS and CDR2 is YFSETQ. Trimming removed 0 bases at V and 7 bases at J, with 8 bases between. This CDR3 comprises 13 residues. Here the CDR3 reads CASSLAAGNEQFF. CDR3 DNA: TGCGCCAGCAGCTTGGCTGCAGGGAATGAGCAGTTCTTC.

As regards this clone: The same CDR3 arises from other DNA sequences in this sample as well. DNA of the CDR3: TGTGCCAGCAGCTCAGGACAGGGGAACACTGAAGCTTTCTTT. It codes for CASSSGQGNTEAFF. The genes are TRBV28 and TRBJ1-1; 8 bases line up with TRBD1. Germline loops: CDR1 MDHEN, CDR2 SYDVKM. CDR3 length equals 14 residues. The J segment lost 1 base and the V segment lost 6 bases, leaving 4 bases of the junction unmatched.

V usage is TRBV5-4 and J usage is TRBJ2-2; D is unresolved. The germline gives CDR1 SGHNT, CDR2 YYREEE (reference sequence). The CDR3 runs to 17 residues. With 0 bases removed from V and 2 bases from J, the gap between germline ends came to 14 bases. This CDR3 is CASSLASGGANTGELFF. The CDR3 nucleotides are TGTGCCAGCAGCTTGGCCTCCGGCGGAGCTAACACCGGGGAGCTGTTTTTT. The variable domain in full, with the rest retrieved from reference TRBV5-4 and TRBJ2-2, is ETGVTQSPTHLIKTRGQQVTLRCSSQSGHNTVSWYQQALGQGPQFIFQYYREEENGRGNFPPRFSGLQFPNYSSELNVNALELDDSALYLCASSLASGGANTGELFFGEGSRLTVL.

The chain carries TRBV5-4 and TRBJ2-7; D call uncertain. The germline V and J ends were trimmed by 2 bases and 4 bases, with 16 bases remaining between them. The CDR3 spans 15 residues. The germline CDR1 and CDR2 sequences are SGHNT and YYREEE (reference sequence). The CDR3 is CASSFPVAASYEQYF. As DNA, the CDR3 is TGTGCCAGCAGCTTCCCCGTAGCTGCCAGTTACGAGCAGTACTTC.

The chain carries TRBV30 and TRBJ1-5, with D possibly matching TRBD1 (5 bases). The CDR3 loop spans 15 amino acids. Trimming stripped 1 base from V and 7 bases from J, with 17 bases between. Germline V gene lookup returns CDR1 GTSNPN and CDR2 SVGIG (reference sequence). CDR3 loop: CAWSEWGGERQPQHF. The CDR3 DNA is TGTGCCTGGAGTGAATGGGGGGGGGAACGGCAGCCCCAGCATTTT.

The rearrangement uses TRBV28 and TRBJ1-2; D is possibly TRBD1 (6 bases). The length of the CDR3 is 15 residues. Germline V gene sequence: CDR1 MDHEN, CDR2 SYDVKM. Trimming cost V 7 bases and J 6 bases, with 21 bases left between them. The CDR3 bases are TGTGCCAGCATTCTAGGGGGGGGCGCTCCGAATGGCTACACCTTC. Translated: CASILGGGAPNGYTF.

The chain is built from TRBV6-5 and TRBJ2-7; D tentatively fits TRBD1 or TRBD2 (5 bases each). V gave up 5 bases and J gave up 2 bases, with 13 bases separating them. This CDR3 is built from 14 residues. Per germline, CDR1 MNHEY and CDR2 SVGAGI. CDR3 amino acids: CASSPGTKTYEQYF. DNA of the CDR3: TGTGCCAGCAGTCCCGGGACCAAAACCTACGAGCAGTACTTC.

On this clone: In the same sample, other DNA sequences code for this CDR3. The V call is TRBV18, the J call TRBJ2-3; D is ambiguous. Germline-derived CDR1 and CDR2 are KGHSH and LQKENI. V lost 6 bases, J lost 0 bases, and 7 bases lay in between. CDR3 length: 13 amino acids. CDR3 amino acids: CASSLSSTDTQYF. Here the CDR3 DNA reads TGTGCCAGCTCTCTTAGCAGCACAGATACGCAGTATTTT.

On this clone itself: Different DNA sequences within this sample yield the same CDR3. The rearrangement joins TRBV28 to TRBJ1-2; D ambiguous. Trimming left V 1 base short and J 1 base short, with 4 bases between. The CDR3 extends over 13 amino acids. Per the germline V gene, CDR1 is MDHEN and CDR2 is SYDVKM. Here the CDR3 reads CASSLSLNYGYTF. For the CDR3, the DNA is TGTGCCAGCAGTTTATCACTTAACTATGGCTACACCTTC.

The chain carries TRBV5-1 and TRBJ1-3; no clear D. V shed 2 bases and J shed 0 bases, with 9 bases lying between them. The germline gives CDR1 SGHRS, CDR2 YFSETQ. This CDR3 is 15 amino acids long. The CDR3 loop is CASSFGAASGNTIYF. The CDR3 nucleotides are TGCGCCAGCAGCTTTGGCGCGGCCTCTGGAAACACCATATATTTT.

The J gene is TRBJ1-3, the V gene TRBV7-6, with 7 nucleotides matching TRBD1. This CDR3 is 16 amino acids long. Germline lookup yields CDR1 SGHVS and CDR2 FNYEAQ. V was pared by 1 base and J by 4 bases, with 7 bases of the junction left unmatched. The CDR3 reads CASSLGVGQSGNTIYF. Here the CDR3 DNA reads TGTGCCAGCAGCTTAGGCGTGGGACAGAGCGGAAACACCATATATTTT.

The chain recombines TRBV7-9 with TRBJ1-2; perhaps TRBD1 as D (5 bases). The V gene's germline CDR1 is SEHNR and CDR2 FQNEAQ (reference sequence). V was shortened by 5 bases and J by 4 bases, with 11 bases between the two germline ends. CDR3 length: 13 amino acids. This CDR3 reads CASSQATVYGYTF. CDR3 DNA sequence: TGTGCCAGCAGCCAAGCGACAGTCTATGGCTACACCTTC.

This clone is a singleton in its sample. This chain joins TRBV4-1 and TRBJ2-5, with D perhaps matching TRBD2 (6 bases). V was trimmed by 1 base and J by 5 bases, leaving 17 bases between them. CDR1 MGHRA and CDR2 YSYEKL come from the germline V gene. The CDR3 spans 16 residues. CDR3 amino acids: CASSQVPLAGEETQYF. The CDR3 DNA is TGCGCCAGCAGCCAAGTTCCACTAGCAGGCGAGGAGACCCAGTACTTC.

A note on this clone: Other DNA variants within this sample encode the same CDR3. The rearrangement uses TRBV18 and TRBJ2-7; 9 bases are shared with TRBD2. Germline V gene sequence: CDR1 KGHSH, CDR2 LQKENI. Trimming took 3 bases from V and 0 from J; bases not matched to a gene: 3. The CDR3 runs to 15 residues. The CDR3 is CASSPSSGSSYEQYF. For the CDR3, the DNA is TGTGCCAGCTCACCTAGTAGCGGGAGCTCCTACGAGCAGTACTTC.